The subject of this entry is one TCR beta chain. The sample is drawn from a study of T cell changes during pregnancy in multiple sclerosis. Generated by immunoSEQ multiplex PCR, the TCRdb table keeps only in-frame clones and is missing some. The table lists 49,000 or so clones, approximately 94% of them singletons. Germline V CDR1 and CDR2: GTSNPN, SVGIG (reference sequence). The CDR3 contains 13 residues. J gave up 10 bases and V 3 bases, and 6 bases lay outside the gene matches. The rearrangement uses TRBV30 and TRBJ2-1, with 10 bases matching TRBD2. The sequenced sample was CD8+ T cells from peripheral blood mononuclear cells, obtained before pregnancy. The receptor was derived from a female donor with multiple sclerosis, enrolled in a pregnancy study. The CDR3 DNA is TGTGCCTGGAGGGGGACTAGCGCCCAGGAGCAGTTCTTC. Its protein is CAWRGTSAQEQFF.